This TCR beta chain was obtained from a study of T cells in Graves' hyperthyroidism and ophthalmopathy. Study background: The initial diagnosis was the point when peripheral blood was collected, ahead of any treatment.

The TCR beta CDR3 regions underwent amplification using RNA transcripts as the source. TCR CDR3 underwent first-round RT-PCR with the HTBI primer set. Using its own MiXCR run on the multiplex PCR reads, TCRdb lists one record per CDR3 protein. The table records some 550,000 distinct CDR3 sequences, more than 15% of them present only once. Remarks on this clonotype: Its antigen is unidentified.

The study's findings and limits: Stable hyperthyroidism was separated from ophthalmopathy by a model based on 13 V-J features.

The sequenced sample consisted of blood. The source is a middle-aged woman with Graves' ophthalmopathy.

The CDR3: CASSLRNGEKLFF. In DNA form, the CDR3 reads TGTGCCAGCAGTTTGAGGAACGGGGAAAAACTGTTTTTT. J is TRBJ1-4 and V is TRBV12-3 or TRBV12-4; D uncertain. The CDR3 is made up of 13 amino acids. Trimming left V 3 bases short and J 8 bases short, with 10 bases between.